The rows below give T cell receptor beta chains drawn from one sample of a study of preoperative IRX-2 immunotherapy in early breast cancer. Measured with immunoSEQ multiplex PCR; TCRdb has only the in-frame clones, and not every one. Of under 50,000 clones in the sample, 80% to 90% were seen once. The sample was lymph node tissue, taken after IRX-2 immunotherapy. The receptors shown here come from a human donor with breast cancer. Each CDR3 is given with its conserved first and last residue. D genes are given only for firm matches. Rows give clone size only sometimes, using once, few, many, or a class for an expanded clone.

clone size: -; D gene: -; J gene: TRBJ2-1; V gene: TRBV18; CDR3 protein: CASSPLTGDDNEQFF; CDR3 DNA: TGTGCCAGCTCACCTCTAACGGGGGATGACAATGAGCAGTTCTTC
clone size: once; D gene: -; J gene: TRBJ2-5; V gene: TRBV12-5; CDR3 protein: CASTSLVPGRETQYF; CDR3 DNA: TGTGCCAGCACCAGCCTAGTCCCGGGGCGAGAGACCCAGTACTTC
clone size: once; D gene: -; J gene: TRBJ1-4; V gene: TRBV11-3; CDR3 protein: CASSWGIGTVNEKLFF; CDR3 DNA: TGTGCCAGCAGCTGGGGGATTGGTACAGTAAATGAAAAACTGTTTTTT
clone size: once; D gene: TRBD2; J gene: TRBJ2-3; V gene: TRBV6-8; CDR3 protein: CASSSGLAGGRTDTQYF; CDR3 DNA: TGTGCCAGCAGTTCCGGACTAGCGGGCGGACGCACAGATACGCAGTATTTT
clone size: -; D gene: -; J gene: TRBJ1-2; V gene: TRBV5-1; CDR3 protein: CASSIIPGARYGYTF; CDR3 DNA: TGCGCCAGCAGCATTATACCAGGGGCCCGCTATGGCTACACCTTC
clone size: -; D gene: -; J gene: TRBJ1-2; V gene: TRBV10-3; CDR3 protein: CAISESPQYGYTF; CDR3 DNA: TGTGCCATCAGTGAGTCACCCCAATATGGCTACACCTTC
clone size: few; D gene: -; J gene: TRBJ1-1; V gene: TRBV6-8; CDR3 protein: CASSLVTWNTEAFF; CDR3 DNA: TGTGCCAGCAGTTTGGTGACGTGGAACACTGAAGCTTTCTTT
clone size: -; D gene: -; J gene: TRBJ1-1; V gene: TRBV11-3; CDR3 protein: CASSATLQNTEAFF; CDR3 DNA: TGTGCCAGCAGCGCGACCCTTCAGAACACTGAAGCTTTCTTT
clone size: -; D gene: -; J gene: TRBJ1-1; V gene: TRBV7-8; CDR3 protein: CASSPGTTDTEAFF; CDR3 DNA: TGTGCCAGCAGCCCTGGGACAACGGACACTGAAGCTTTCTTT
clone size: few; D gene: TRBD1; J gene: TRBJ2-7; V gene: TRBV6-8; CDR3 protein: CASRVGGTGAYEQYF; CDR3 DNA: TGTGCCAGCAGAGTGGGGGGGACAGGGGCCTACGAGCAGTACTTC
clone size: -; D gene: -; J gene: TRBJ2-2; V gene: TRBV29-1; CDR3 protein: CSVDARGTGELFF; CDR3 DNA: TGCAGCGTTGACGCCAGGGGCACCGGGGAGCTGTTTTTT
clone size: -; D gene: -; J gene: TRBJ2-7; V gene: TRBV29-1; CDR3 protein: CSVGDTGISTYEQYF; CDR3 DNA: TGCAGCGTTGGGGATACAGGGATTTCAACCTACGAGCAGTACTTC
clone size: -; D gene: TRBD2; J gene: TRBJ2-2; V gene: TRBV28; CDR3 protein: CASSGTSTNTGELFF; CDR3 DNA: TGTGCCAGCAGCGGGACTAGCACGAACACCGGGGAGCTGTTTTTT
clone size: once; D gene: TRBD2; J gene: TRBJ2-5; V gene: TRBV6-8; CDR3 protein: CASRGRGAGETQYF; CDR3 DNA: TGTGCCAGCAGAGGGCGGGGGGCCGGAGAGACCCAGTACTTC
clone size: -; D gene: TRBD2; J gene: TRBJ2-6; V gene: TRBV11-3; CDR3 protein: CASSLAASGVSGANVLTF; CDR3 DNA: TGTGCCAGCAGCTTGGCAGCTAGCGGGGTCTCTGGGGCCAACGTCCTGACTTTC
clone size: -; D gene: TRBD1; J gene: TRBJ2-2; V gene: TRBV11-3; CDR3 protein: CASSKGTANTGELFF; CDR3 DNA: TGTGCCAGCAGCAAAGGGACAGCGAACACCGGGGAGCTGTTTTTT
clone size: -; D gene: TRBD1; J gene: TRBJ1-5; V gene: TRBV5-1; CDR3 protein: CASSLGQGGTWPQHF; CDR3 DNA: TGCGCCAGCAGCTTGGGACAGGGAGGTACTTGGCCCCAGCATTTT
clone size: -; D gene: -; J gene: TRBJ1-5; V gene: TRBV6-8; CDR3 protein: CASSYSGGAAQPQHF; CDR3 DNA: TGTGCCAGCAGTTACTCGGGGGGGGCGGCGCAGCCCCAGCATTTT
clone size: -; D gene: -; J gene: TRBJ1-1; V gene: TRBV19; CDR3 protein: CASGVSGGTEAFF; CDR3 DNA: TGTGCCAGCGGGGTATCGGGGGGCACTGAAGCTTTCTTT
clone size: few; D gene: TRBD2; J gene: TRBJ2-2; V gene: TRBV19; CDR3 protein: CASTGTSLTGELFF; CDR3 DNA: TGTGCCAGTACCGGGACTAGCCTCACCGGGGAGCTGTTTTTT
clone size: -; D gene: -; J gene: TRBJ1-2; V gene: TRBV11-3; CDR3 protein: CASSSMGAGDDGYTF; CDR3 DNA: TGTGCCAGCAGCTCAATGGGGGCAGGGGACGATGGCTACACCTTC
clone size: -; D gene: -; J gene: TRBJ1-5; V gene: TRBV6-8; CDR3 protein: CASQEGNLSNQPQHF; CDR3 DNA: TGTGCCAGCCAAGAGGGGAACTTAAGCAATCAGCCCCAGCATTTT
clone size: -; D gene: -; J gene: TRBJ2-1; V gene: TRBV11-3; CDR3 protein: CASSLRAKGNEQFF; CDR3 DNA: TGTGCCAGCAGCTTAAGGGCCAAAGGCAATGAGCAGTTCTTC
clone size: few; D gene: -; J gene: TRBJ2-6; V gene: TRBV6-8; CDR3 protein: CASSYSRYSGANVLTF; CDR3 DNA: TGTGCCAGCAGTTACTCCAGGTACTCTGGGGCCAACGTCCTGACTTTC
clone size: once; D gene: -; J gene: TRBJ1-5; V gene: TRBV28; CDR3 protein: CASSLQGQLSQPQHF; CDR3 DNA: TGTGCCAGCAGTTTACAGGGGCAGCTTAGTCAGCCCCAGCATTTT
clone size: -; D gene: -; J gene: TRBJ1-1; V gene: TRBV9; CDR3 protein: CASSERGALEAFF; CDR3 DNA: TGTGCCAGCAGTGAAAGGGGAGCACTCGAAGCTTTCTTT
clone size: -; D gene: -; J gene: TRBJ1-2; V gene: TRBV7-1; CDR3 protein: CASSLGSLGGYGYTF; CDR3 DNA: TGTGCCAGCAGCTTGGGTTCCCTCGGGGGGTATGGCTACACCTTC
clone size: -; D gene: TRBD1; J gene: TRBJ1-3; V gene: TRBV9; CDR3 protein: CASSGTGAGNTIYF; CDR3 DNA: TGTGCCAGCAGTGGGACAGGGGCGGGAAACACCATATATTTT
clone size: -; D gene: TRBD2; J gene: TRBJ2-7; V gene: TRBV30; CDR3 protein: CAWSVLKETIVRLRDYSYEQYF; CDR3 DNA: TGTGCCTGGAGTGTTCTGAAAGAGACCATCGTCCGACTCCGGGACTACTCCTACGAGCAGTACTTC
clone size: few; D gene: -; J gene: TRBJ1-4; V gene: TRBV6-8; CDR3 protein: CASSPLQVEKLFF; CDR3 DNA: TGTGCCAGCAGCCCCCTACAGGTCGAAAAACTGTTTTTT
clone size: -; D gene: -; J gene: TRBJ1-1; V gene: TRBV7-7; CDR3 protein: CASSTLVGGITEAFF; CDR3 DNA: TGTGCCAGCAGCACTCTTGTCGGAGGTATAACTGAAGCTTTCTTT
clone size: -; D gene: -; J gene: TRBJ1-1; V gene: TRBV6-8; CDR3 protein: CASSRLRRNTEAFF; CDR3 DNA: TGTGCCAGCAGTCGACTTAGGAGGAACACTGAAGCTTTCTTT
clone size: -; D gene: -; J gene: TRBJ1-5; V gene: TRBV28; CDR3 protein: CASSLQGISNQPQHF; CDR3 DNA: TGTGCCAGCAGTTTGCAGGGGATTAGCAATCAGCCCCAGCATTTT
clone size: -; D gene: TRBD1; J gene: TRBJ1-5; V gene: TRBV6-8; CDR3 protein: CASSYPRGRDQPQHF; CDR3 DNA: TGTGCCAGCAGTTATCCGAGGGGGCGCGATCAGCCCCAGCATTTT
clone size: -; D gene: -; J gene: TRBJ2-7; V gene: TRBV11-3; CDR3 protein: CASSLELGVGTYEQYF; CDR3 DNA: TGTGCCAGCAGCTTGGAGTTAGGGGTCGGAACCTACGAGCAGTACTTC
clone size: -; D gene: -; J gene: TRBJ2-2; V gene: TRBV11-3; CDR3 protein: CASSRVQGSTGELFF; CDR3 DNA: TGTGCCAGCAGCCGTGTCCAGGGAAGCACCGGGGAGCTGTTTTTT
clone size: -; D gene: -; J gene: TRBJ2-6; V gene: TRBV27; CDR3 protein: CASSPGGGSGANVLTF; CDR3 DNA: TGTGCCAGCAGCCCAGGAGGGGGTTCTGGGGCCAACGTCCTGACTTTC
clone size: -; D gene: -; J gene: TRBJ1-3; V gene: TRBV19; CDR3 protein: CASSIDARLIGNTIYF; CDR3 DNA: TGTGCCAGTAGTATAGATGCCCGGCTGATTGGAAACACCATATATTTT
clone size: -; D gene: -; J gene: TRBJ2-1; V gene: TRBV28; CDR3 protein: CASSLPTLQGLNYREQFF; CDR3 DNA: TGTGCCAGCAGTCTACCGACCTTACAGGGCCTGAACTACAGGGAGCAGTTCTTC
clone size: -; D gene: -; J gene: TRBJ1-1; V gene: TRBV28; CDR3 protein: CASSLFSGTEAFF; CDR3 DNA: TGTGCCAGCAGTTTATTTTCGGGCACTGAAGCTTTCTTT
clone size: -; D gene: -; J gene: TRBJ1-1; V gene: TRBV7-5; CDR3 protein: CASSPQSSMNTEAFF; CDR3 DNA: TGTGCCAGCAGCCCCCAGAGCAGCATGAACACTGAAGCTTTCTTT
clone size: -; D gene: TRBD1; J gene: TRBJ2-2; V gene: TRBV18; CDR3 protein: CASSPSGQGNTGELFF; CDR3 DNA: TGTGCCAGCTCACCTTCAGGACAGGGAAACACCGGGGAGCTGTTTTTT
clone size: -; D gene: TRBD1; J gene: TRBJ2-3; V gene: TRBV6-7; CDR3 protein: CASSEGTARDTQYF; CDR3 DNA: TGTGCCAGCAGTGAAGGGACAGCGAGGGATACGCAGTATTTT
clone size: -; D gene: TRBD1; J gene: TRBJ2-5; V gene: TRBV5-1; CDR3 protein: CASSDYEGTGGETQYF; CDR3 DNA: TGCGCCAGCAGCGATTATGAGGGGACAGGGGGAGAGACCCAGTACTTC
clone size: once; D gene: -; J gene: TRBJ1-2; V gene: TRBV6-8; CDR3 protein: CASRPDSNYGYTF; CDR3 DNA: TGTGCCAGCAGGCCGGATTCTAACTATGGCTACACCTTC